This T cell receptor beta chain was sequenced during a study of patients and donors after allogeneic stem cell transplantation. Each CDR3 protein is one row after TCRdb ran MiXCR on the RT-PCR reads. The table has tens of thousands of distinct CDR3 sequences, roughly 43% seen once; the top ten hold around 60%. After removal of 6 bases from V and 0 bases from J, the junction contained 5 bases not matched to a gene. In germline, CDR1 is SQVTM, CDR2 ANQGSEA. This CDR3 comprises 14 residues. Sequencing used blood, either unsorted or a sorted T cell fraction (not recorded which). The chain couples TRBV29-1 to TRBJ1-3, with TRBD1 matching over 7 bases. The clonotype comes from a human donor who was either an allogeneic HSCT recipient or a stem cell or donor lymphocyte infusion donor (not recorded which). It is not recorded whose cells these are; they may come from a transplant donor. In DNA, the CDR3 is TGCAGCGTGAACAGGGGCCTCTCTGGAAACACCATATATTTT. Amino acid sequence: CSVNRGLSGNTIYF.